Sequencing of this T cell receptor beta chain was carried out in a study of OX40 agonist ivuxolimab in advanced cancers. Across the whole study: Ivuxolimab, an agonist antibody against OX40 (CD134), was given to patients. Intravenous ivuxolimab at 0.01 to 10 mg/kg was given to patients every 2 weeks. Findings of the study overall: In the 0.1 to 3.0 mg/kg range, CD4+ and CD8+ blood T cells had expanded clonally by week 6. The mean number of expanded clones was higher in CD8+ T cells than in CD4+.

Only one count was recorded for this clone. The antigen remains unidentified. J was trimmed by 6 bases and V by 0 bases; bases with no gene match: 5. The CDR3 contains 15 residues. Germline V gene lookup returns CDR1 SGHAT and CDR2 FQNNGV. Some clones are missing from TCRdb's copy, which holds only in-frame ones; the method was immunoSEQ multiplex PCR. The sample contains about 96,000 clones, roughly 91% of which appear only once. This sample comprised CD4+ or CD8+ T cells sorted from blood, obtained in a trial of the OX40 agonist ivuxolimab. This chain links TRBV11-2 with TRBJ2-3; 8 nucleotides align to TRBD2. The sequence derives from an adult with an advanced solid tumor such as melanoma, head and neck, liver or kidney cancer. The CDR3 nucleotides read TGTGCCAGCAGCTTAGATCGAAGCGGGGGCGATACGCAGTATTTT. It codes for CASSLDRSGGDTQYF.